This entry concerns a single T cell receptor (beta chain). These data are taken from a study of blood T cell repertoires in COVID-19. Study-level information: Donors in the United States, Italy and Spain gave samples during acute or convalescent COVID-19. From T cells, B-cell-depleted T cells, or PBMCs came the material, which was cDNA or gDNA.

Per the authors' pipeline: Amplification from reference gene primers served as the basis for estimated nucleated cell counts. The data were produced by immunoSEQ multiplex PCR, yet TCRdb's version contains in-frame clones alone and is incomplete. D and trimming were read from the DNA, whereas the V and J calls and clone size are those reported in that table. The data hold 250,000 to 350,000 clones, with about nine tenths observed a single time. The CDR3 consists of 14 residues. From germline, CDR1 is SGDLS and CDR2 YYNGEE. The V gene lost 0 bases and the J gene lost 4 bases, with 10 bases spanning the gap. The Seattle patients, enrolled during active infection, were followed longitudinally.

The clonotype comes from a woman aged 50 to 65 with COVID-19, enrolled during active disease. The sample consisted of peripheral blood. The chain is built from TRBV9 and TRBJ2-5; no clear D. CDR3 coding DNA: TGTGCCAGCAGCGTAGATCCAGGAAGAGAGACCCAGTACTTC. It yields the protein CASSVDPGRETQYF.